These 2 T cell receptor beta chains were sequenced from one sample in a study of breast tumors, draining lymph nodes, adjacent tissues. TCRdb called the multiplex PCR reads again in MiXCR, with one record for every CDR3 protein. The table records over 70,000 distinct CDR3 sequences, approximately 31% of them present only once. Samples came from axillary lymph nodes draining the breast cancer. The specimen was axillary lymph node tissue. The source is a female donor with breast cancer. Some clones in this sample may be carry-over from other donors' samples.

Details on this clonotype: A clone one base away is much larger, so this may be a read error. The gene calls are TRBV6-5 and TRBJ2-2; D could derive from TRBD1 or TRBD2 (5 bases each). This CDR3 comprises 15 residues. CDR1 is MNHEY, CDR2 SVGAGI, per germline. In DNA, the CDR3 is TGTGCCAGCAGTAAAGGGGCAAACCCCACCGGGGAGCCGTTTTTT. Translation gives CASSKGANPTGEPFF.

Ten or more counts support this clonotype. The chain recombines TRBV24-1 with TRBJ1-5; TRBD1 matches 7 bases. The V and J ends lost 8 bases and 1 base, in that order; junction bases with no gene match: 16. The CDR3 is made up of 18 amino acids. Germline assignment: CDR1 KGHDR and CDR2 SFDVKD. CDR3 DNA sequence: TGTGCCACCACCCCGGACAGGTCCTGGGGGGGGAGCAATCAGCCCCAGCATTTT. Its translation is CATTPDRSWGGSNQPQHF.